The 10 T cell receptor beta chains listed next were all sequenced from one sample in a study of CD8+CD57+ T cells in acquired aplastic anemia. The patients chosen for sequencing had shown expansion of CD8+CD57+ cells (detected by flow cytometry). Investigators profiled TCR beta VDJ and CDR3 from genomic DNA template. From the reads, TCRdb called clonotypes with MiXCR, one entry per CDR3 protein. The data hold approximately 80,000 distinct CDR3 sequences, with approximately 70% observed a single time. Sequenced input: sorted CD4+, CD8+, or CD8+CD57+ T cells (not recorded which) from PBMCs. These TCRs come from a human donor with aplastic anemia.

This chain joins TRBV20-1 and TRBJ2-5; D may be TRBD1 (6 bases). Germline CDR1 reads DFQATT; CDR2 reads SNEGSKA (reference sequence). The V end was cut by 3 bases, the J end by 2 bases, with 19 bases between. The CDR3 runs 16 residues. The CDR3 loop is CSARVPGVFTQETQYF. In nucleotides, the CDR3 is TGCAGTGCTAGGGTCCCAGGGGTCTTCACGCAAGAGACCCAGTACTTC.

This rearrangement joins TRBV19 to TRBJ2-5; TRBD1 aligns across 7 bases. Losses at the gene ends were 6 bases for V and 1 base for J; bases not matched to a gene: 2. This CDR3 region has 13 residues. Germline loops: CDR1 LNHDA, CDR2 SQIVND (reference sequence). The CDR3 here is CASRRTGQETQYF. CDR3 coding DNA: TGTGCCAGTAGAAGGACAGGCCAAGAGACCCAGTACTTC.

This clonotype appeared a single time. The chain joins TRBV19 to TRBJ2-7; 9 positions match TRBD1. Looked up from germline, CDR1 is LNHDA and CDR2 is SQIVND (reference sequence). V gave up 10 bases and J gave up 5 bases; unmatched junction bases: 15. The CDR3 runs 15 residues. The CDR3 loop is CATTHPGQGPHEQYF. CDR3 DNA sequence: TGTGCCACCACTCACCCGGGACAGGGCCCTCACGAGCAGTACTTC.

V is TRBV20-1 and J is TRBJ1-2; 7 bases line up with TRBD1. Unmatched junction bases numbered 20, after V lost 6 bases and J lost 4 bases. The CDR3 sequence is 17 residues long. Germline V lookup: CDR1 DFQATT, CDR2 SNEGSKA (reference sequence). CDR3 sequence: CSATPPKQTGKGYGYTF. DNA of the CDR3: TGCAGTGCCACCCCTCCAAAACAGACAGGGAAAGGCTATGGCTACACCTTC.

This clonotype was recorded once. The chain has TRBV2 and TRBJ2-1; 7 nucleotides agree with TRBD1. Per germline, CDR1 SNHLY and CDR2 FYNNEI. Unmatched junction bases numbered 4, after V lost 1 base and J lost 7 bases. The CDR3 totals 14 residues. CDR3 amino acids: CASSEGQGGNEQFF. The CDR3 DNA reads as TGTGCCAGCAGTGAAGGACAGGGCGGAAATGAGCAGTTCTTC.

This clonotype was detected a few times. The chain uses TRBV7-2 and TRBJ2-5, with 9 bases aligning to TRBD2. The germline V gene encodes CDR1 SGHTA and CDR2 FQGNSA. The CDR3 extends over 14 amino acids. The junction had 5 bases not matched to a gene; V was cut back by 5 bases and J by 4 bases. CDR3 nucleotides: TGTGCCAGCAGCCCTCAACTAGCGGGAGAGACCCAGTACTTC. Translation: CASSPQLAGETQYF.

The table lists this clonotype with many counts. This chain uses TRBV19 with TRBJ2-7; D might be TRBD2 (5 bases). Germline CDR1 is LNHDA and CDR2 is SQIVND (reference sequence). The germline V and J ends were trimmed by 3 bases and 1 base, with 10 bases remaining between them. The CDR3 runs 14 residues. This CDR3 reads CASSIVRGSYEQYF. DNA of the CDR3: TGTGCCAGTAGTATCGTACGCGGGTCCTACGAGCAGTACTTC.

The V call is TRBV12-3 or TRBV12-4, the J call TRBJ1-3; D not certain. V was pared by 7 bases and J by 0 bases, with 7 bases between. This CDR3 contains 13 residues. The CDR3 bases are TGTGCCAGCATGTTGAGCTCTGGAAACACCATATATTTT. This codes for CASMLSSGNTIYF.

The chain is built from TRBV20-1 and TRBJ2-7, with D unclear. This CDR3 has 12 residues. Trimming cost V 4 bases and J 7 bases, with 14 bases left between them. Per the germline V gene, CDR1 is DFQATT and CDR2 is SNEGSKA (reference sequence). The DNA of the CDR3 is TGCAGTGCTACGAAGTCACTGTTGGAGCAGTACTTC. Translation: CSATKSLLEQYF.

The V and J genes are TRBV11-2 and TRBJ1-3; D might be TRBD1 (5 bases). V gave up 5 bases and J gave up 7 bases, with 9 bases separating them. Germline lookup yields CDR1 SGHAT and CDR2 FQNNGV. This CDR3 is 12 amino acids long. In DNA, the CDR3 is TGTGCCAGCAGCCACCGGGGGAACACCATATATTTT. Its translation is CASSHRGNTIYF.